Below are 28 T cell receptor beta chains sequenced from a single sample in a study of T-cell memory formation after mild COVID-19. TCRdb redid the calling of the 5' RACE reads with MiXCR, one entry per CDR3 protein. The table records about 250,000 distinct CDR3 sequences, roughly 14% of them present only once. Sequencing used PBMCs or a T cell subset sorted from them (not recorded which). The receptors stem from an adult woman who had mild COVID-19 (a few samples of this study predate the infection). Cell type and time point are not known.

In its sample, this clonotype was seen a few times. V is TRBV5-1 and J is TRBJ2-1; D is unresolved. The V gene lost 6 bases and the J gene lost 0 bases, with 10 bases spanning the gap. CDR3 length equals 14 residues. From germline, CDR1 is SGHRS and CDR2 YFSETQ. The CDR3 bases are TGCGCCAGCACGTTTGGAGCCTCCTACAATGAGCAGTTCTTC. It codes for CASTFGASYNEQFF.

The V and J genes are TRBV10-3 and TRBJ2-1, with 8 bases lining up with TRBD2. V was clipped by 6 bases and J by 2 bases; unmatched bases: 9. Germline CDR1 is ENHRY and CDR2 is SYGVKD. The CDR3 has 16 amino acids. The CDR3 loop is CAISASEAGAYNEQFF. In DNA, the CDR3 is TGTGCCATCAGCGCCTCGGAAGCGGGAGCCTACAATGAGCAGTTCTTC.

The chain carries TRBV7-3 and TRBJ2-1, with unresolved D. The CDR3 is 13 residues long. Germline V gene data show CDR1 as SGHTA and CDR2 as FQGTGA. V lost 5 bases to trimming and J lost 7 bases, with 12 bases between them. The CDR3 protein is CASSPGGGNEQFF. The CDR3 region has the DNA TGTGCCAGCAGCCCTGGCGGCGGAAATGAGCAGTTCTTC. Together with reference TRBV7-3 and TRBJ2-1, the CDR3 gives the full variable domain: GAGVSQTPSNKVTEKGKYVELRCDPISGHTALYWYRQSLGQGPEFLIYFQGTGAADDSGLPNDRFFAVRPEGSVSTLKIQRTERGDSAVYLCASSPGGGNEQFFGPGTRLTVL.

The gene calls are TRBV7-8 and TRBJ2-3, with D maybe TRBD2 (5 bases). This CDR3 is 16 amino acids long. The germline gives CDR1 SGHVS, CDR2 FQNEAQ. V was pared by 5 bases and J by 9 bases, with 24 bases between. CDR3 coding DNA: TGTGCCAGCAGCGCAACAAGCGGAGACCACCTTGGGACGCAGTATTTT. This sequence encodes CASSATSGDHLGTQYF.

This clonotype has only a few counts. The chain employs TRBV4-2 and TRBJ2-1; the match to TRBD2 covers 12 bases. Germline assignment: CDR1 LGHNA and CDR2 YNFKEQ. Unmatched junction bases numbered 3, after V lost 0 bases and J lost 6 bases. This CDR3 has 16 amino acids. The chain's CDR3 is CASSQDLAGGVNEQFF. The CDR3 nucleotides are TGTGCCAGCAGCCAAGACCTAGCGGGAGGGGTCAATGAGCAGTTCTTC.

For the CDR3, the DNA is TGCGCCAGCAGGCTGGGACTCTCAAAGGGCAATGAGCAGTTCTTC. This sequence encodes CASRLGLSKGNEQFF. V gene TRBV5-1 combines with J gene TRBJ2-1; the D gene is possibly TRBD2 (6 bases). The germline gives CDR1 SGHRS, CDR2 YFSETQ. The CDR3 spans 15 residues. V lost 5 bases, J lost 6 bases, and 18 bases lay in between.

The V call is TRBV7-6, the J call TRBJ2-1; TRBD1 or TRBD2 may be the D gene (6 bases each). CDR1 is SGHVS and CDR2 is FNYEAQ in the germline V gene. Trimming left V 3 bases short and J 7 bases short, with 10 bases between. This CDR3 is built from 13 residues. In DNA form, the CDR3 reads TGTGCCAGCAGCTTGGGGGGCCCGAATGAGCAGTTCTTC. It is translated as CASSLGGPNEQFF.

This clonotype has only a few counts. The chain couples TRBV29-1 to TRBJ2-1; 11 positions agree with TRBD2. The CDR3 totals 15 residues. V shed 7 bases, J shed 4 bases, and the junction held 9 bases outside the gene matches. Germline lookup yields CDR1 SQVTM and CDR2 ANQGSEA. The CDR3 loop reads CSGNAGTSGYNEQFF. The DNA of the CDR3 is TGCAGCGGCAACGCCGGGACTAGCGGTTACAATGAGCAGTTCTTC.

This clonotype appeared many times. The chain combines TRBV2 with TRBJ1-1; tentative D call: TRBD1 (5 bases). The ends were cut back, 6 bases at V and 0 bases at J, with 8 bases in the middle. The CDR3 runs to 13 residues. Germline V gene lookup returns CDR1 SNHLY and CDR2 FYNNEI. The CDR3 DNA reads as TGTGCCAGCAGCGCGGACATGAACACTGAAGCTTTCTTT. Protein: CASSADMNTEAFF.

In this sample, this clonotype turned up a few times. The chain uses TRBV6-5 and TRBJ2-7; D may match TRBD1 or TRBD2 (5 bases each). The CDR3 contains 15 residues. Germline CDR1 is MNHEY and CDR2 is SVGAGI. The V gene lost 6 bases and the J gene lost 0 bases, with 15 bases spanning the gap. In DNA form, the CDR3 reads TGTGCCAGCAGGACCGGGACGGCGAGCTCCTACGAGCAGTACTTC. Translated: CASRTGTASSYEQYF.

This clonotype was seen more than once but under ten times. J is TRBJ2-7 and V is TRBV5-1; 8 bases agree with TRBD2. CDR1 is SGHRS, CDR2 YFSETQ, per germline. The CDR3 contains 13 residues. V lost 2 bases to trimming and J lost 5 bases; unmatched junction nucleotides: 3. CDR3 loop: CASSFGGENEQYF. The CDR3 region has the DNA TGCGCCAGCAGCTTCGGGGGGGAGAACGAGCAGTACTTC.

The chain's CDR3 is CASSTQSGTGIRNEQFF. CDR3 sequence (DNA): TGTGCCAGCAGCACTCAATCCGGGACAGGGATCCGCAATGAGCAGTTCTTC. The chain couples TRBV7-2 to TRBJ2-1; 9 positions agree with TRBD1. This CDR3 has 17 amino acids. J gave up 6 bases and V 5 bases, and 14 bases lay outside the gene matches. CDR1 and CDR2 from the germline V gene are SGHTA and FQGNSA.

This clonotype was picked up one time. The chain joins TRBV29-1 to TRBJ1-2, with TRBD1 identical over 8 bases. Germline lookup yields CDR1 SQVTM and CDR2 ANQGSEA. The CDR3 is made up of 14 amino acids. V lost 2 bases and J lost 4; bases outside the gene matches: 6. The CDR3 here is CSVERTGIGYGYTF. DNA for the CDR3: TGCAGCGTTGAACGGACAGGGATAGGCTATGGCTACACCTTC.

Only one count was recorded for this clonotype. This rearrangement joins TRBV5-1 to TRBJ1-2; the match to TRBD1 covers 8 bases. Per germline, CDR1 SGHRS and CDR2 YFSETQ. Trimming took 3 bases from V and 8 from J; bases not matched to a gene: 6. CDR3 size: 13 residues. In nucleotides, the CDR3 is TGCGCCAGCAGCTCTGGACAGGGTCGCGGCTACACCTTC. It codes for CASSSGQGRGYTF.

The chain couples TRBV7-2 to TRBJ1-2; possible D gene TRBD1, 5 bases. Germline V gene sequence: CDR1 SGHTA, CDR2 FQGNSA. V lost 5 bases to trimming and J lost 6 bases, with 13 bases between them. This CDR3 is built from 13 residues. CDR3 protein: CASSEGLQHGYTF. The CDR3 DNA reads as TGTGCCAGCAGCGAGGGACTCCAACATGGCTACACCTTC.

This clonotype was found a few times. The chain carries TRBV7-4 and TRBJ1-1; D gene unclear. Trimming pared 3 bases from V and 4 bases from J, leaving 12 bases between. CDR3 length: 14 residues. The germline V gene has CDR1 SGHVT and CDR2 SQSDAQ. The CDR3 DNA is TGTGCCAGCAGCTTTCAAGTCGGCGGCACTGAAGCTTTCTTT. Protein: CASSFQVGGTEAFF.

The DNA of the CDR3 is TGTGCCAGCAGTTGGTTCGGGACAGGCCAGAGGTACTTC. Translating it yields CASSWFGTGQRYF. The genes are TRBV28 and TRBJ2-7, with 8 positions matching TRBD1. CDR3 length: 13 amino acids. Trimming at V came to 4 bases and at J to 12 bases, leaving 11 bases not matched to a gene. From germline, CDR1 is MDHEN and CDR2 SYDVKM.

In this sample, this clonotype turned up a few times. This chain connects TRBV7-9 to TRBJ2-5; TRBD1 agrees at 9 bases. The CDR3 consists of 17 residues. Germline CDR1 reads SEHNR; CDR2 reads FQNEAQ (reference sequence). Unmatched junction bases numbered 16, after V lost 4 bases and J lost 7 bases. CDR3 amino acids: CASSSPGDRALKGTQYF. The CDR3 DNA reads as TGTGCCAGCAGCTCACCTGGGGACAGGGCTTTAAAGGGGACCCAGTACTTC.

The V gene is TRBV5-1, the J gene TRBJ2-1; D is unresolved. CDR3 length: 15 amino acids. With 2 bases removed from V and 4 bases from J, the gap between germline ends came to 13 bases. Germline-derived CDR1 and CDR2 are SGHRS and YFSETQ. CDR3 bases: TGCGCCAGCAGCTTAAGTGACGGAGCTTACAATGAGCAGTTCTTC. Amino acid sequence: CASSLSDGAYNEQFF.

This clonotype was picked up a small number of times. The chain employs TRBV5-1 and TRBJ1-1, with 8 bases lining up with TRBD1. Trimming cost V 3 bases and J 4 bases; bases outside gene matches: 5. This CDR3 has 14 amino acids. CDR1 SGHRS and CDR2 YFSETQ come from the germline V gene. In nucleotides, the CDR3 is TGCGCCAGCAGCTCCAGGGGGCTGGGCACTGAAGCTTTCTTT. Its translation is CASSSRGLGTEAFF.

CDR3 bases: TGCAGTGCTTCACGAGAAAATGAAAAACTGTTTTTT. Its translation is CSASRENEKLFF. V gene TRBV20-1 combines with J gene TRBJ1-4; D is uncertain. The V and J ends lost 5 bases and 5 bases respectively, with 9 bases between them. The CDR3 runs 12 residues. The germline V gene encodes CDR1 DFQATT and CDR2 SNEGSKA (reference sequence).

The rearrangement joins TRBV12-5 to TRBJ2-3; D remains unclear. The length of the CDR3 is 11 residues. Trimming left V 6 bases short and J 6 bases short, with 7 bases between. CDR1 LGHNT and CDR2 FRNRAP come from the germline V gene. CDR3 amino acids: CASGNGDTQYF. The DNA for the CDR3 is TGTGCTAGTGGCAATGGGGATACGCAGTATTTT.

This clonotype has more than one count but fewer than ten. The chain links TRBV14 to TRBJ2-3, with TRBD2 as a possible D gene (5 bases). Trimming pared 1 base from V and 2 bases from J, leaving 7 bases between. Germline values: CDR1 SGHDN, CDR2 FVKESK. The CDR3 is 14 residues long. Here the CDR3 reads CASSQGTHTDTQYF. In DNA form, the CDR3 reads TGTGCCAGCAGCCAAGGGACTCACACAGATACGCAGTATTTT.

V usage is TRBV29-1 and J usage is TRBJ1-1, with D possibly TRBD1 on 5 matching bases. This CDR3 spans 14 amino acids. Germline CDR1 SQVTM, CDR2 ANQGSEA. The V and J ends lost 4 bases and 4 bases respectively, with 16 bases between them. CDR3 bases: TGCAGCGTTGGTCGGTATGGGCAGGGCACTGAAGCTTTCTTT. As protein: CSVGRYGQGTEAFF.

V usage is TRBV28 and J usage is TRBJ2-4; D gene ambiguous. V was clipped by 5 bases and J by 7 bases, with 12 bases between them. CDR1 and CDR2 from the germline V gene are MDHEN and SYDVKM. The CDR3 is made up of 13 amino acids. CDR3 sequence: CASSVVGWNIQYF. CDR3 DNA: TGTGCCAGCAGTGTAGTTGGGTGGAACATTCAGTACTTC.

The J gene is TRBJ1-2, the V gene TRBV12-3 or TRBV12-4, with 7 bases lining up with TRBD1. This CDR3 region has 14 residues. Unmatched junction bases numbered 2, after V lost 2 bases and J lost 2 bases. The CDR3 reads CASSLQQGNYGYTF. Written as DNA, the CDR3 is TGTGCCAGCAGTTTACAACAGGGGAACTATGGCTACACCTTC.

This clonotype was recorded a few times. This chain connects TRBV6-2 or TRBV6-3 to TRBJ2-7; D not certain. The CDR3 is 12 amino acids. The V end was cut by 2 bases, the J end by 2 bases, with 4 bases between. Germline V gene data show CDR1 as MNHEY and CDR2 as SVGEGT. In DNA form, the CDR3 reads TGTGCCAGCAGTTACCTGGCCTACGAGCAGTACTTC. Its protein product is CASSYLAYEQYF.

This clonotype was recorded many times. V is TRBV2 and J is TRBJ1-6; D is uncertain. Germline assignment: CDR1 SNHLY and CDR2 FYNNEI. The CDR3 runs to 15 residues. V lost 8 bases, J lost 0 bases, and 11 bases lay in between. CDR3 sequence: CASDRESSYNSPLHF. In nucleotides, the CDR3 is TGTGCCAGCGACCGGGAAAGCTCCTATAATTCACCCCTCCACTTT.